Below, 21 T cell receptor beta chains from the same sample are listed, as sequenced in a study of blood T cell repertoires in COVID-19. Sequencing used immunoSEQ multiplex PCR; TCRdb keeps in-frame clones, though not all of them. The table includes roughly 290,000 clones, approximately 86% detected once. The sequenced sample was peripheral blood. The receptors originated from a woman in her twenties or thirties who had recovered from COVID-19.

The V gene is TRBV18, the J gene TRBJ2-1; D gene ambiguous. This CDR3 spans 17 amino acids. The V and J ends lost 0 bases and 9 bases respectively, with 21 bases between them. The germline CDR1 and CDR2 sequences are KGHSH and LQKENI. CDR3 DNA sequence: TGTGCCAGCTCACCACCAAGTTCCTCGCACGGGTCGGGTGAGCAGTTCTTC. Translated, it gives CASSPPSSSHGSGEQFF. Drawing the rest from reference TRBV18 and TRBJ2-1, the complete variable domain is NAGVMQNPRHLVRRRGQEARLRCSPMKGHSHVYWYRQLPEEGLKFMVYLQKENIIDESGMPKERFSAEFPKEGPSILRIQQVVRGDSAAYFCASSPPSSSHGSGEQFFGPGTRLTVL.

The chain joins TRBV20-1 to TRBJ2-7, with D unresolved. The CDR3 has 10 amino acids. Germline lookup yields CDR1 DFQATT and CDR2 SNEGSKA (reference sequence). Trimming shortened V by 5 bases and J by 3 bases, and 5 bases separated the two germline ends. The CDR3 DNA reads TGCAGTGCTCCGAGCTACGAGCAGTACTTC. Its translation is CSAPSYEQYF.

The chain uses TRBV7-3 and TRBJ2-5, with D possibly matching TRBD2 (6 bases). V was pared by 5 bases and J by 4 bases, with 11 bases between. Germline CDR1 reads SGHTA; CDR2 reads FQGTGA. This CDR3 has 13 amino acids. The CDR3 protein is CASSRGTRETQYF. The DNA of the CDR3 is TGTGCCAGCAGCCGAGGGACTCGAGAGACCCAGTACTTC.

This sequence joins TRBV2 and TRBJ1-1; TRBD1 aligns across 7 bases. Germline loops: CDR1 SNHLY, CDR2 FYNNEI. Losses at the gene ends were 7 bases for V and 0 bases for J; bases not matched to a gene: 8. The CDR3 loop spans 15 amino acids. Here the CDR3 reads CASNPTGLMNTEAFF. The CDR3 nucleotides are TGTGCCAGCAACCCGACAGGGCTCATGAACACTGAAGCTTTCTTT.

The V gene is TRBV19, the J gene TRBJ1-2; 11 bases are shared with TRBD1. This CDR3 spans 17 amino acids. J gave up 8 bases and V 0 bases, and 11 bases lay outside the gene matches. Germline-derived CDR1 and CDR2 are LNHDA and SQIVND (reference sequence). CDR3 nucleotide sequence: TGTGCCAGTAGTATAGATCTCCCCGGACAGGGGGCGTCGGGCTACACCTTC. This gives the protein CASSIDLPGQGASGYTF.

V is TRBV27 and J is TRBJ2-2; TRBD1 matches at 7 bases. The V gene end was trimmed by 2 bases and the J gene end by 3 bases; junction bases not matched to a gene: 0. The germline V gene encodes CDR1 MNHEY and CDR2 SMNVEV (reference sequence). This CDR3 region has 14 residues. The CDR3 region is CASSLGTDTGELFF. In DNA, the CDR3 is TGTGCCAGCAGTTTAGGGACAGACACCGGGGAGCTGTTTTTT.

This chain connects TRBV2 to TRBJ1-1; D remains ambiguous. V dropped 4 bases and J dropped 0 bases, with 6 bases sitting between them. Germline V lookup: CDR1 SNHLY, CDR2 FYNNEI. This CDR3 region has 13 residues. This chain's CDR3 is CASSAEVNTEAFF. DNA of the CDR3: TGTGCCAGCAGTGCTGAGGTGAACACTGAAGCTTTCTTT.

The chain couples TRBV30 to TRBJ1-4; D is unclear. The CDR3 contains 12 residues. From germline, CDR1 is GTSNPN and CDR2 SVGIG (reference sequence). The V end lost 0 bases, the J end lost 14 bases, and 13 bases lay between the germline ends. The CDR3 nucleotides read TGTGCCTGGAGTGTAAGGACTTTCTCGCTGTTTTTT. Protein: CAWSVRTFSLFF.

The CDR3 DNA sequence: TGTGCCAGCAGTTACGTAGCGGGGGGGCGCACAGATACGCAGTATTTT. Encoded protein: CASSYVAGGRTDTQYF. V is TRBV6-5 and J is TRBJ2-3; 11 positions agree with TRBD2. The CDR3 spans 16 residues. V lost 2 bases, J lost 1 base, and 2 bases stayed unmatched. Germline CDR1 is MNHEY and CDR2 is SVGAGI.

In this sample, this clone turned up once. The rearrangement joins TRBV5-4 to TRBJ1-2; D possibly corresponds to TRBD1 (5 bases). Germline V lookup: CDR1 SGHNT, CDR2 YYREEE (reference sequence). The CDR3 has 14 residues. Between the trimmed V and J ends, which lost 1 base and 7 bases, there was a span of 14 bases. Written as DNA, the CDR3 is TGTGCCAGCAGCTTGCCAGTTCGAAGGGGTGGCTACACCTTC. The encoded protein is CASSLPVRRGGYTF.

The CDR3 DNA sequence: TGCGCCAGCAGCCAAGGGTCGACAGCTCCCATGAACACTGAAGCTTTCTTT. This codes for CASSQGSTAPMNTEAFF. The chain links TRBV4-1 to TRBJ1-1, with D perhaps TRBD1 (5 bases). Germline V lookup: CDR1 MGHRA, CDR2 YSYEKL. CDR3 length: 17 amino acids. Trimming pared 1 base from V and 0 bases from J, leaving 15 bases between.

This chain uses TRBV24-1 with TRBJ1-1, with TRBD1 matching over 7 bases. CDR1 and CDR2 (germline): KGHDR, SFDVKD. V dropped 4 bases and J dropped 3; count of bases not matched to a gene: 4. The CDR3 has 14 residues. CDR3: CATSDVTGDTEAFF. CDR3 in DNA: TGTGCCACCAGTGACGTAACAGGGGACACTGAAGCTTTCTTT.

The chain combines TRBV28 with TRBJ2-1, with 10 bases identical to TRBD2. The CDR3 is made up of 20 amino acids. CDR1 is MDHEN and CDR2 is SYDVKM in the germline V gene. V dropped 6 bases and J dropped 0; count of bases not matched to a gene: 17. This chain's CDR3 is CASSPGSSGRRNLSYNEQFF. The CDR3 coding sequence is TGTGCCAGCAGCCCGGGCAGTAGCGGGAGGCGTAACCTCTCCTACAATGAGCAGTTCTTC.

The V and J genes are TRBV7-3 and TRBJ2-1; 7 bases agree with TRBD2. This CDR3 is built from 15 residues. V dropped 1 base and J dropped 5; count of bases not matched to a gene: 5. Germline V CDR1 and CDR2: SGHTA, FQGTGA. CDR3 loop: CASSLSGSVNNEQFF. The DNA of the CDR3 is TGTGCCAGCAGCTTAAGCGGGAGCGTCAACAATGAGCAGTTCTTC.

A few counts support this clone. This rearrangement joins TRBV19 to TRBJ2-3, with D possibly being TRBD2 (6 bases). The CDR3 runs to 16 residues. Trimming removed 4 bases at V and 2 bases at J, with 16 bases between. Germline CDR1 reads LNHDA; CDR2 reads SQIVND (reference sequence). This CDR3 is CASSKIRDFNTDTQYF. CDR3 DNA sequence: TGTGCCAGTAGTAAAATCCGGGACTTTAACACAGATACGCAGTATTTT. Drawing the rest from reference TRBV19 and TRBJ2-3, the complete variable domain is DGGITQSPKYLFRKEGQNVTLSCEQNLNHDAMYWYRQDPGQGLRLIYYSQIVNDFQKGDIAEGYSVSREKKESFPLTVTSAQKNPTAFYLCASSKIRDFNTDTQYFGPGTRLTVL.

The rearrangement uses TRBV19 and TRBJ1-5; the D gene is possibly TRBD1 (5 bases). The CDR3 sequence is 16 residues long. Germline-derived CDR1 and CDR2 are LNHDA and SQIVND (reference sequence). V was cut by 3 bases and J by 3 bases, with 15 bases left in between. Here the CDR3 DNA reads TGTGCCAGTAGTATCGCGACACGCGGGGCCAATCAGCCCCAGCATTTT. It encodes CASSIATRGANQPQHF.

The chain carries TRBV7-8 and TRBJ2-7; D call uncertain. Germline CDR1 is SGHVS and CDR2 is FQNEAQ. CDR3 length: 12 residues. The V end was cut by 5 bases, the J end by 5 bases, with 10 bases between. The chain's CDR3 is CASSPLQDEQYF. CDR3 DNA: TGTGCCAGCAGCCCCCTTCAGGACGAGCAGTACTTC.

The rearrangement uses TRBV28 and TRBJ2-4; a weak D match, TRBD1 (6 bases). This CDR3 has 15 amino acids. Germline V gives CDR1 MDHEN, CDR2 SYDVKM. V lost 5 bases and J lost 0, with 11 bases in between. CDR3 nucleotides: TGTGCCAGCAGTGAGCCACAGGGAGCCAAAAACATTCAGTACTTC. It codes for CASSEPQGAKNIQYF.

The rearrangement joins TRBV11-2 to TRBJ2-5; 12 positions agree with TRBD2. Unmatched junction bases numbered 5, after V lost 2 bases and J lost 4 bases. The CDR3 has 16 amino acids. Looked up from germline, CDR1 is SGHAT and CDR2 is FQNNGV. The DNA for the CDR3 is TGTGCCAGCAGCTTATCTAGCGGGAGGGGAGGAGAGACCCAGTACTTC. This sequence encodes CASSLSSGRGGETQYF.

This chain joins TRBV7-6 and TRBJ2-3, with D maybe TRBD1 (5 bases). CDR1 is SGHVS, CDR2 FNYEAQ, per germline. Trimming left V 2 bases short and J 2 bases short, with 11 bases between. The CDR3 has 15 residues. This chain's CDR3 is CASSLSGQDTDTQYF. The CDR3 DNA sequence: TGTGCCAGCAGCTTATCAGGGCAGGACACAGATACGCAGTATTTT.

This clone occurred once. The chain combines TRBV28 with TRBJ2-7; 7 bases are shared with TRBD2. Germline V gene lookup returns CDR1 MDHEN and CDR2 SYDVKM. The trim removed 4 bases at V and 6 bases at J, leaving 15 bases unmatched. This CDR3 has 16 amino acids. The DNA for the CDR3 is TGTGCCAGCAGTTCTGTAGGCGGGGGACGTACGGCCGAGCAGTACTTC. Its translation: CASSSVGGGRTAEQYF.